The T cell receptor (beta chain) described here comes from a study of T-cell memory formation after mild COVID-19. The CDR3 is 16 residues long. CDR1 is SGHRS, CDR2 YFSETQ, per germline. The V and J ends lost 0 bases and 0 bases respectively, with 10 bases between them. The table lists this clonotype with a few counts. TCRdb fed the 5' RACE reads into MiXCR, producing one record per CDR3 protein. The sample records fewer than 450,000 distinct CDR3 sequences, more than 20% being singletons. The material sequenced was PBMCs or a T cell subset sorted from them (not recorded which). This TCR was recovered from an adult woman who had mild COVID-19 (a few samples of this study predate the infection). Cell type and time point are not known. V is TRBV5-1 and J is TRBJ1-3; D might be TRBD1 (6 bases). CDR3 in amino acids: CASSLGTANSGNTIYF. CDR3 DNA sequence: TGCGCCAGCAGCTTGGGGACAGCTAACTCTGGAAACACCATATATTTT.